The 28 T cell receptor beta chains given below trace back to one sample, sequenced in a study of response to subunit inactivated influenza vaccine. TCRdb passed the RT-PCR reads through MiXCR, listing each CDR3 protein once. The sample carries about 530,000 distinct CDR3 sequences, 10% to 15% recorded once. The sequencing used PBMCs from blood, collected 45 days after vaccination. Receptors originate from a man in his forties or fifties who received an inactivated influenza vaccine.

V and J are TRBV4-3 and TRBJ2-6, with D possibly being TRBD1 or TRBD2 (5 bases each). V gave up 0 bases and J gave up 0 bases, with 9 bases separating them. CDR3 length: 17 residues. Germline CDR1 is LGHNA and CDR2 is YSLEER. CDR3 loop: CASSQEGPNSGANVLTF. The DNA of the CDR3 is TGCGCCAGCAGCCAAGAGGGACCGAACTCTGGGGCCAACGTCCTGACTTTC.

This clonotype was found many times. The chain carries TRBV6-6 and TRBJ1-6; D not resolved. The V end was cut by 11 bases, the J end by 6 bases, with 14 bases between. The CDR3 is 13 amino acids. CDR1 MNHNY and CDR2 SVGAGI come from the germline V gene (reference sequence). The CDR3 DNA reads TGTGCCGTGGTAGGGAACTTTAATTCACCCCTCCACTTT. Amino acids: CAVVGNFNSPLHF.

This clonotype was seen a handful of times. The chain recombines TRBV12-3 or TRBV12-4 with TRBJ2-2; D is ambiguous. Trimming removed 2 bases at V and 7 bases at J, with 8 bases between. There are 13 residues in the CDR3. CDR3 nucleotide sequence: TGTGCCAGCAGTTTATCTAGTCTCGGGGAGCTGTTTTTT. Translation gives CASSLSSLGELFF.

The genes are TRBV7-2 and TRBJ2-5; a weak D match, TRBD2 (6 bases). V was pared by 5 bases and J by 5 bases, with 18 bases between. CDR3 size: 15 residues. The germline CDR1 and CDR2 sequences are SGHTA and FQGNSA. CDR3 sequence: CASSAVGTSRETQYF. CDR3 DNA sequence: TGTGCCAGCAGCGCAGTCGGCACTAGCCGTGAGACCCAGTACTTC.

This clonotype came up many times. The J gene is TRBJ2-3, the V gene TRBV20-1; maybe TRBD1 (6 bases). The CDR3 spans 13 residues. The germline gives CDR1 DFQATT, CDR2 SNEGSKA (reference sequence). V lost 5 bases and J 6 bases, leaving 15 bases between the germline ends. The CDR3 protein is CSAPGTLGDTQYF. The CDR3 region has the DNA TGCAGTGCTCCCGGGACACTGGGGGATACGCAGTATTTT.

This clonotype showed up just a few times. CDR3 protein: CASSYDRVSSGANVLTF. CDR3 nucleotides: TGTGCCAGCAGTTACGACAGGGTTAGCTCTGGGGCCAACGTCCTGACTTTC. The chain employs TRBV6-2 or TRBV6-3 and TRBJ2-6; TRBD1 matches at 7 bases. There are 17 residues in the CDR3. Germline CDR1 reads MNHEY; CDR2 reads SVGEGT. The V gene end was trimmed by 2 bases and the J gene end by 0 bases; junction bases not matched to a gene: 4.

This clonotype showed up just a few times. V usage is TRBV11-2 and J usage is TRBJ2-1; D is undetermined. Germline V gene data show CDR1 as SGHAT and CDR2 as FQNNGV. The V end was cut by 2 bases, the J end by 9 bases, with 11 bases between. The CDR3 totals 13 residues. CDR3 bases: TGTGCCAGCAGCTTAAGGACGGCGGTTGAGCAGTTCTTC. Translation gives CASSLRTAVEQFF.

This clonotype showed up just a few times. The V call is TRBV20-1, the J call TRBJ2-7; 8 bases agree with TRBD1. The V gene's germline CDR1 is DFQATT and CDR2 SNEGSKA (reference sequence). The length of the CDR3 is 13 residues. Trimming at V came to 5 bases and at J to 2 bases, leaving 5 bases not matched to a gene. The chain's CDR3 is CSAPDRVAYEQYF. The CDR3 coding sequence is TGCAGTGCTCCGGACAGGGTGGCCTACGAGCAGTACTTC.

CDR3 residues: CASSLGSQTYEQYF. The CDR3 DNA follows: TGTGCCAGCAGCTTAGGTTCCCAGACCTACGAGCAGTACTTC. V gene TRBV7-2 combines with J gene TRBJ2-7; D not certain. Trimming left V 1 base short and J 2 bases short, with 9 bases between. Looked up from germline, CDR1 is SGHTA and CDR2 is FQGNSA. This CDR3 comprises 14 residues.

This clonotype was seen a few times. This chain links TRBV6-1 with TRBJ2-7, with 10 bases aligning to TRBD2. CDR1 and CDR2 (germline): MNHNS, SASEGT. Losses at the gene ends were 6 bases for V and 4 bases for J; bases not matched to a gene: 6. The CDR3 is 14 residues long. The CDR3 here is CASRPSGSSYEQYF. CDR3 DNA: TGTGCCAGCAGACCTAGCGGGAGCTCTTACGAGCAGTACTTC.

This clonotype has ten or more counts. This chain connects TRBV5-1 to TRBJ2-7; perhaps TRBD1 as D (5 bases). Germline V gene data show CDR1 as SGHRS and CDR2 as YFSETQ. Trimming pared 0 bases from V and 5 bases from J, leaving 12 bases between. The CDR3 totals 14 residues. The CDR3: CASSLGQSQHEQYF. CDR3 DNA sequence: TGCGCCAGCAGCTTGGGACAGTCCCAGCACGAGCAGTACTTC.

This chain connects TRBV12-3 or TRBV12-4 to TRBJ2-7, with a weak D call TRBD1 (6 bases). With 8 bases removed from V and 2 bases from J, the gap between germline ends came to 13 bases. The CDR3 has 13 amino acids. CDR3 in amino acids: CASLGQPTYEQYF. Written as DNA, the CDR3 is TGTGCCAGCCTGGGACAACCGACCTACGAGCAGTACTTC.

This clonotype has a handful of counts. The chain uses TRBV11-2 and TRBJ2-3; 7 bases align to TRBD1. V lost 8 bases, J lost 0 bases, and 8 bases stayed unmatched. CDR3 length: 15 residues. Germline lookup yields CDR1 SGHAT and CDR2 FQNNGV. The chain's CDR3 is CASGETGKSTDTQYF. CDR3 DNA sequence: TGTGCCAGCGGAGAGACAGGGAAAAGCACAGATACGCAGTATTTT.

In this sample, this clonotype turned up a few times. V gene TRBV5-1 combines with J gene TRBJ2-2; 7 bases agree with TRBD2. V lost 4 bases and J lost 1; bases outside the gene matches: 4. The CDR3 covers 15 residues. The germline gives CDR1 SGHRS, CDR2 YFSETQ. CDR3 coding DNA: TGCGCCAGCAGCCGGCTAGCGGAGAACACCGGGGAGCTGTTTTTT. It encodes CASSRLAENTGELFF.

This clonotype was seen more than once but under ten times. The chain joins TRBV27 to TRBJ2-7; 7 bases are shared with TRBD1. The CDR3 has 15 residues. Germline V gives CDR1 MNHEY, CDR2 SMNVEV (reference sequence). V gave up 0 bases and J gave up 4 bases; unmatched junction bases: 6. CDR3: CASSLSAGGVYEQYF. In DNA, the CDR3 is TGTGCCAGCAGTTTATCTGCAGGGGGAGTGTACGAGCAGTACTTC.

The chain links TRBV4-2 to TRBJ2-1, with D perhaps being TRBD1 or TRBD2 (6 bases each). Germline V gives CDR1 LGHNA, CDR2 YNFKEQ. The CDR3 sequence is 19 residues long. Trimming left V 4 bases short and J 4 bases short, with 26 bases between. CDR3 sequence: CASSRMGGPFLQEYNEQFF. CDR3 sequence (DNA): TGTGCCAGCAGCCGGATGGGGGGCCCTTTCCTCCAGGAATACAATGAGCAGTTCTTC.

This clonotype has ten or more counts. The V gene is TRBV5-6, the J gene TRBJ2-7, with 11 positions matching TRBD1. This CDR3 is 14 amino acids long. V lost 7 bases to trimming and J lost 5 bases; unmatched junction nucleotides: 8. CDR1 is SGHDT, CDR2 YYEEEE, per germline. The chain's CDR3 is CASQPGQGVHEQYF. CDR3 bases: TGTGCCAGCCAACCGGGACAGGGGGTCCACGAGCAGTACTTC. The full variable domain, rest sourced from reference TRBV5-6 and TRBJ2-7, is DAGVTQSPTHLIKTRGQQVTLRCSPKSGHDTVSWYQQALGQGPQFIFQYYEEEERQRGNFPDRFSGHQFPNYSSELNVNALLLGDSALYLCASQPGQGVHEQYFGPGTRLTVT.

The chain joins TRBV6-4 to TRBJ2-2, with D perhaps TRBD1 or TRBD2 (5 bases each). Germline V gives CDR1 MRHNA, CDR2 SNTAGT. Trimming removed 3 bases at V and 6 bases at J, with 11 bases between. The CDR3 has 14 amino acids. The CDR3 nucleotides read TGTGCCAGCAGTGAACTCGGGACGGCCGGGGAGCTGTTTTTT. Its protein product is CASSELGTAGELFF.

This clonotype was seen at least ten times. The V gene is TRBV28, the J gene TRBJ2-7; D gene uncertain. The germline V gene encodes CDR1 MDHEN and CDR2 SYDVKM. This CDR3 is 11 amino acids long. The V gene lost 4 bases and the J gene lost 9 bases, with 10 bases spanning the gap. CDR3 region: CASSSGEAQYF. The CDR3 DNA sequence: TGTGCCAGCAGTTCCGGAGAGGCGCAGTACTTC.

This clonotype was recorded at least ten times. V gene TRBV5-5 combines with J gene TRBJ1-3, with TRBD1 matching over 7 bases. Losses at the gene ends were 4 bases for V and 0 bases for J; bases not matched to a gene: 7. The CDR3 is 16 amino acids. From germline, CDR1 is SGHKS and CDR2 YYEKEE (reference sequence). This chain's CDR3 is CASSGTVPSSGNTIYF. Written as DNA, the CDR3 is TGTGCCAGCAGCGGGACAGTCCCTAGCTCTGGAAACACCATATATTTT.

In its sample, this clonotype was seen a few times. V and J are TRBV10-3 and TRBJ2-1; 9 bases align to TRBD2. The germline CDR1 and CDR2 sequences are ENHRY and SYGVKD. The CDR3 runs 16 residues. The V segment lost 10 bases and the J segment 6 bases; nucleotides outside the gene matches: 16. In DNA, the CDR3 is TGTGCCACTCAACCTCGGAGGCTAGCGGGGTTCAATGAGCAGTTCTTC. Amino acids: CATQPRRLAGFNEQFF.

The V gene is TRBV10-3, the J gene TRBJ2-7, with TRBD1 matching 9 bases. After removal of 2 bases from V and 4 bases from J, the junction contained 15 bases not matched to a gene. CDR1 is ENHRY and CDR2 is SYGVKD in the germline V gene. There are 18 residues in the CDR3. This CDR3 is CAISEAGTGRSLDYEQYF. The DNA of the CDR3 is TGTGCCATCAGTGAGGCCGGGACAGGGAGATCTTTAGATTACGAGCAGTACTTC.

The chain uses TRBV5-1 and TRBJ2-2, with D possibly TRBD1 on 6 matching bases. From germline, CDR1 is SGHRS and CDR2 YFSETQ. Trimming pared 3 bases from V and 7 bases from J, leaving 16 bases between. The CDR3 sequence is 15 residues long. The CDR3: CASSSGTPSSGELFF. Written as DNA, the CDR3 is TGCGCCAGCAGCTCGGGGACACCAAGCAGCGGGGAGCTGTTTTTT.

This clonotype was seen a few times. The CDR3 nucleotides are TGTGCCAGCAGGGCAGGGGGAAGGACTGAAGCTTTCTTT. This translates into CASRAGGRTEAFF. The rearrangement uses TRBV28 and TRBJ1-1; 7 bases map to TRBD1. J was trimmed by 5 bases and V by 6 bases; bases with no gene match: 6. Germline V lookup: CDR1 MDHEN, CDR2 SYDVKM. The CDR3 runs 13 residues.

This clonotype was observed many times. The rearrangement uses TRBV11-1 and TRBJ2-1; 8 positions agree with TRBD2. CDR3 size: 15 residues. V was clipped by 3 bases and J by 7 bases; unmatched bases: 8. Per the germline V gene, CDR1 is SGHAT and CDR2 is FQDESV (reference sequence). CDR3 DNA: TGTGCCAGCAGCTTGGGTAGCGGGGATTGGAATGAGCAGTTCTTC. This encodes CASSLGSGDWNEQFF.

The V gene is TRBV11-1, the J gene TRBJ2-1, with 10 bases that match TRBD2. The CDR3 contains 21 residues. CDR1 is SGHAT and CDR2 is FQDESV in the germline V gene (reference sequence). The trim removed 7 bases at V and 2 bases at J, leaving 23 bases unmatched. The CDR3 DNA is TGTGCCAGCAACCCGGCGGGGGGACTAGCGCCATCCTTTGGCCCCTACAATGAGCAGTTCTTC. It is translated as CASNPAGGLAPSFGPYNEQFF.

This chain links TRBV5-1 with TRBJ2-5, with 7 bases lining up with TRBD2. The CDR3 extends over 15 amino acids. Per germline, CDR1 SGHRS and CDR2 YFSETQ. V was pared by 3 bases and J by 5 bases, with 10 bases of the junction left unmatched. CDR3 in amino acids: CASSWEGSPAETQYF. CDR3 DNA: TGCGCCAGCAGCTGGGAGGGCTCGCCCGCGGAGACCCAGTACTTC.

The chain combines TRBV7-2 with TRBJ2-2; D is perhaps TRBD1 or TRBD2 (5 bases each). Trimming left V 5 bases short and J 6 bases short, with 16 bases between. Germline V gives CDR1 SGHTA, CDR2 FQGNSA. The CDR3 is 15 amino acids. CDR3 protein: CASSPDPRGAGELFF. The CDR3, as DNA: TGTGCCAGCAGCCCGGACCCCCGGGGCGCCGGGGAGCTGTTTTTT.